This T cell receptor beta chain was captured by sequencing in a study of CD8+ T cells in alopecia areata. Whole-study context: Administration of oral tofacitinib to treated patients was at 5 to 10 mg twice daily. Treatment with tofacitinib (6 to 18 months) was followed by 6 months off drug.

The length of the CDR3 is 14 residues. Trimming shortened V by 2 bases and J by 4 bases, and 12 bases separated the two germline ends. CDR1 and CDR2 from the germline V gene are SGHDT and YYEEEE. RNA was isolated and reverse transcribed to cDNA, the sequencing template. The method was immunoSEQ multiplex PCR; TCRdb's version includes in-frame clones alone and lacks a portion of them. The sample lists about 130,000 clones; almost 50% were seen once. Cell sorting was applied to PBMCs, and CD4+ and CD8+ T cells were collected. The sample in question was CD8+ T cells sorted from blood, obtained at week 0. This rearrangement joins TRBV5-6 to TRBJ2-5, with D possibly being TRBD2 (5 bases). The sequence derives from a human donor with alopecia areata. The CDR3 loop reads CASSLNTGIETQYF. CDR3 coding DNA: TGTGCCAGCAGCTTAAACACCGGGATAGAGACCCAGTACTTC.